A single sample is the source of the 27 T cell receptor beta chains below, sequenced in a study of blood T cell repertoires in COVID-19. Sequenced by immunoSEQ multiplex PCR; TCRdb stores in-frame clones only, minus some. This repertoire shows over 300,000 clones, approximately 90% found once; its top ten account for approximately 5.2%. The sample comprised PBMCs or T cells enriched from blood (not recorded which). The receptors shown here come from a woman in her twenties or thirties who had recovered from COVID-19.

The gene calls are TRBV3-1 (or the pseudogene TRBV3-2) and TRBJ1-2; TRBD1 matches 9 bases. The V and J ends lost 4 bases and 6 bases, in that order; junction bases with no gene match: 6. This CDR3 spans 14 amino acids. CDR1 is LGHDT, CDR2 YNNKEL, per germline (reference sequence). The CDR3 protein is CASSLQTGGHGYTF. CDR3 coding DNA: TGTGCCAGCAGCCTCCAGACAGGGGGTCATGGCTACACCTTC.

This chain connects TRBV19 to TRBJ2-3; D not certain. The CDR3 spans 12 residues. V was cut by 1 base and J by 8 bases, with 7 bases left in between. The germline V gene encodes CDR1 LNHDA and CDR2 SQIVND (reference sequence). The CDR3 DNA reads TGTGCCAGTAGTATAGGTCCGGGTACGCAGTATTTT. This codes for CASSIGPGTQYF.

V is TRBV30 and J is TRBJ1-1, with 7 bases matching TRBD1. V shed 2 bases and J 3 bases; nucleotides not matched to a gene: 12. Germline CDR1 reads GTSNPN; CDR2 reads SVGIG (reference sequence). This CDR3 has 16 amino acids. For the CDR3, the DNA is TGTGCCTGGAGTTCACGACAGGGAATGAAGGACACTGAAGCTTTCTTT. It specifies CAWSSRQGMKDTEAFF.

V usage is TRBV20-1 and J usage is TRBJ2-1, with TRBD2 matching over 8 bases. CDR1 and CDR2 (germline): DFQATT, SNEGSKA (reference sequence). Trimming took 3 bases from V and 3 from J; bases not matched to a gene: 7. The CDR3 has 15 residues. The CDR3: CSASGRGGLYNEQFF. The CDR3 DNA reads as TGCAGTGCTAGTGGTCGGGGGGGTCTCTACAATGAGCAGTTCTTC.

This rearrangement joins TRBV6-5 to TRBJ2-7; possible D gene TRBD1, 6 bases. V lost 10 bases to trimming and J lost 2 bases, with 15 bases between them. The CDR3 sequence is 13 residues long. Germline lookup yields CDR1 MNHEY and CDR2 SVGAGI. CDR3 protein: CATGRDTPYEQYF. CDR3 DNA sequence: TGTGCCACGGGCCGGGACACCCCCTACGAGCAGTACTTC.

In DNA form, the CDR3 reads TGTGCCAGCAGCCCGGTCATCTGGACTGAAGCTTTCTTT. Amino acid sequence: CASSPVIWTEAFF. The V call is TRBV5-5, the J call TRBJ1-1, with D uncertain. The germline V and J ends were trimmed by 4 bases and 5 bases, with 12 bases remaining between them. The CDR3 is 13 residues long. Germline loops: CDR1 SGHKS, CDR2 YYEKEE (reference sequence).

The J gene is TRBJ2-3, the V gene TRBV5-1; 11 bases are a match to TRBD2. Looked up from germline, CDR1 is SGHRS and CDR2 is YFSETQ. V trimming: 5 bases; J trimming: 1 base; junction bases outside the gene matches: 9. The CDR3 extends over 17 amino acids. CDR3 sequence: CASSDGLAGVGTDTQYF. CDR3 DNA sequence: TGCGCCAGCAGTGATGGACTAGCGGGCGTCGGCACAGATACGCAGTATTTT.

V gene TRBV4-3 combines with J gene TRBJ2-1; TRBD2 matches 7 bases. The CDR3 is made up of 16 amino acids. CDR1 is LGHNA and CDR2 is YSLEER in the germline V gene. With 0 bases clipped from V and 8 bases from J, the junction kept 10 bases outside the gene matches. CDR3 sequence: CASSQDTGLVVYEQFF. CDR3 DNA sequence: TGCGCCAGCAGCCAAGATACAGGACTAGTGGTATATGAGCAGTTCTTC.

J is TRBJ1-1 and V is TRBV5-1; 7 bases align to TRBD1. The germline V gene encodes CDR1 SGHRS and CDR2 YFSETQ. There are 16 residues in the CDR3. The V gene end was trimmed by 0 bases and the J gene end by 8 bases; junction bases not matched to a gene: 13. The CDR3 reads CASSLGRGQQFGEAFF. In nucleotides, the CDR3 is TGCGCCAGCAGCTTGGGGAGGGGACAGCAATTTGGAGAAGCTTTCTTT.

V and J are TRBV30 and TRBJ2-3; no definite D call. The germline CDR1 and CDR2 sequences are GTSNPN and SVGIG (reference sequence). The V end lost 0 bases, the J end lost 9 bases, and 7 bases lay between the germline ends. The CDR3 is made up of 11 amino acids. The CDR3 DNA sequence: TGTGCCTGGAGTGTAGAGGCAACGCAGTATTTT. This encodes CAWSVEATQYF.

This chain links TRBV13 with TRBJ2-3; no firm D call. Germline V CDR1 and CDR2: PRHDT, FYEKMQ (reference sequence). V was trimmed by 0 bases and J by 6 bases, leaving 4 bases between them. The CDR3 is 12 amino acids. CDR3 bases: TGTGCCAGCAGCTTAGGCGTTGATACGCAGTATTTT. Its translation is CASSLGVDTQYF.

The rearrangement links TRBV9 to TRBJ1-4; TRBD1 might be the D (5 bases). The V gene's germline CDR1 is SGDLS and CDR2 YYNGEE. The CDR3 has 14 residues. Between the trimmed V and J ends, which lost 3 bases and 0 bases, there was a span of 6 bases. The CDR3 protein is CASSATATNEKLFF. CDR3 DNA sequence: TGTGCCAGCAGCGCGACAGCAACTAATGAAAAACTGTTTTTT.

In nucleotides, the CDR3 is TGTGCCAGCAGCTCCCCTAAACCACAGGGGCCCCATGGTGACACTGAAGCTTTCTTT. This codes for CASSSPKPQGPHGDTEAFF. The chain uses TRBV7-9 and TRBJ1-1; 7 positions match TRBD1. Per germline, CDR1 SEHNR and CDR2 FQNEAQ (reference sequence). Trimming at V came to 4 bases and at J to 3 bases, leaving 20 bases not matched to a gene. This CDR3 spans 19 amino acids.

The rearrangement joins TRBV3-1 (or the pseudogene TRBV3-2) to TRBJ2-5; 8 positions agree with TRBD2. The germline V gene has CDR1 LGHDT and CDR2 YNNKEL (reference sequence). This CDR3 comprises 14 residues. V lost 4 bases to trimming and J lost 5 bases; unmatched junction nucleotides: 6. This CDR3 is CASSPGGASETQYF. The CDR3 nucleotides read TGTGCCAGCAGCCCCGGGGGGGCCAGTGAGACCCAGTACTTC.

This sequence joins TRBV30 and TRBJ1-2, with TRBD1 identical over 7 bases. The V and J ends lost 2 bases and 6 bases, in that order; junction bases with no gene match: 9. This CDR3 contains 14 residues. The germline V gene encodes CDR1 GTSNPN and CDR2 SVGIG (reference sequence). CDR3 bases: TGTGCCTGGAGTAGGGACAGCCTAGTGGATGGCTACACCTTC. Protein product: CAWSRDSLVDGYTF.

This clone was found once. This chain joins TRBV5-6 and TRBJ2-7; D might be TRBD1 (6 bases). The CDR3 totals 17 residues. Germline values: CDR1 SGHDT, CDR2 YYEEEE. The germline V and J ends were trimmed by 0 bases and 7 bases, with 23 bases remaining between them. In DNA form, the CDR3 reads TGTGCCAGCAGCTTGGTACAGGGAAGGCCACCTACTTGGGAGCAGTACTTC. Its protein product is CASSLVQGRPPTWEQYF.

The J gene is TRBJ2-2, the V gene TRBV4-1; the match to TRBD1 covers 9 bases. Looked up from germline, CDR1 is MGHRA and CDR2 is YSYEKL. V lost 2 bases, J lost 7 bases, and 5 bases stayed unmatched. The CDR3 runs to 15 residues. The CDR3 reads CASSQMGQGGGELFF. The CDR3 DNA follows: TGCGCCAGCAGCCAAATGGGACAGGGCGGCGGGGAGCTGTTTTTT.

CDR3 in amino acids: CASSLEGRNYGYTF. Written as DNA, the CDR3 is TGTGCCAGCAGCTTGGAGGGGCGCAACTATGGCTACACCTTC. J is TRBJ1-2 and V is TRBV5-5; possible D gene TRBD1, 5 bases. The CDR3 runs to 14 residues. V gave up 0 bases and J gave up 2 bases, with 8 bases separating them. Germline CDR1 is SGHKS and CDR2 is YYEKEE (reference sequence).

The chain carries TRBV5-1 and TRBJ2-2; D gene ambiguous. V lost 1 base to trimming and J lost 6 bases, with 4 bases between them. There are 12 residues in the CDR3. Per the germline V gene, CDR1 is SGHRS and CDR2 is YFSETQ. The CDR3 DNA follows: TGCGCCAGCAGCTTGACTGCCGGGGAGCTGTTTTTT. Translated, it gives CASSLTAGELFF. Full variable domain (missing parts from reference TRBV5-1 and TRBJ2-2): KAGVTQTPRYLIKTRGQQVTLSCSPISGHRSVSWYQQTPGQGLQFLFEYFSETQRNKGNFPGRFSGRQFSNSRSEMNVSTLELGDSALYLCASSLTAGELFFGEGSRLTVL.

The chain is built from TRBV30 and TRBJ1-5, with 8 positions matching TRBD1. Germline values: CDR1 GTSNPN, CDR2 SVGIG (reference sequence). This CDR3 spans 14 amino acids. Trimming at V came to 2 bases and at J to 4 bases, leaving 4 bases not matched to a gene. The CDR3 here is CAWSKTGGNQPQHF. The CDR3 DNA reads TGTGCCTGGAGTAAAACAGGGGGTAATCAGCCCCAGCATTTT. Filled out from reference TRBV30 and TRBJ1-5, the complete variable domain reads SQTIHQWPATLVQPVGSPLSLECTVEGTSNPNLYWYRQAAGRGLQLLFYSVGIGQISSEVPQNLSASRPQDRQFILSSKKLLLSDSGFYLCAWSKTGGNQPQHFGDGTRLSIL.

V usage is TRBV30 and J usage is TRBJ1-2; 7 nucleotides agree with TRBD1. The CDR3 is made up of 15 amino acids. V gave up 3 bases and J gave up 4 bases; unmatched junction bases: 11. Germline CDR1 is GTSNPN and CDR2 is SVGIG (reference sequence). The CDR3 nucleotides read TGTGCCTGGAGGCTACCAACAGGGGTTGGCTATGGCTACACCTTC. Translating it yields CAWRLPTGVGYGYTF.

The chain joins TRBV9 to TRBJ1-1; TRBD1 matches at 8 bases. Germline assignment: CDR1 SGDLS and CDR2 YYNGEE. CDR3 length: 15 amino acids. The V gene end was trimmed by 0 bases and the J gene end by 7 bases; junction bases not matched to a gene: 8. The CDR3 protein is CASSVAGQGADEAFF. CDR3 sequence (DNA): TGTGCCAGCAGCGTAGCGGGTCAGGGGGCTGATGAAGCTTTCTTT.

V gene TRBV7-2 combines with J gene TRBJ1-2; D gene uncertain. CDR3 length: 15 amino acids. Germline V gene sequence: CDR1 SGHTA, CDR2 FQGNSA. V lost 5 bases and J lost 0, with 13 bases in between. The CDR3 is CASSLDPTPNYGYTF. The CDR3 DNA reads as TGTGCCAGCAGCCTAGACCCAACTCCTAACTATGGCTACACCTTC.

V gene TRBV9 combines with J gene TRBJ1-4, with D hard to call. This CDR3 spans 15 amino acids. Germline V lookup: CDR1 SGDLS, CDR2 YYNGEE. With 0 bases removed from V and 5 bases from J, the gap between germline ends came to 11 bases. The CDR3 sequence: CASSVEAGRNEKLFF. CDR3 in DNA: TGTGCCAGCAGCGTAGAAGCGGGTAGAAATGAAAAACTGTTTTTT.

The gene calls are TRBV27 and TRBJ2-7, with D perhaps matching TRBD2 (5 bases). The germline CDR1 and CDR2 sequences are MNHEY and SMNVEV (reference sequence). The germline V and J ends were trimmed by 5 bases and 2 bases, with 13 bases remaining between them. The length of the CDR3 is 14 residues. Here the CDR3 reads CASSPGGYTYEQYF. The CDR3 DNA follows: TGTGCCAGCAGTCCCGGAGGTTATACCTACGAGCAGTACTTC.

V and J are TRBV6-5 and TRBJ1-1; D gene unclear. The CDR3 totals 13 residues. The germline V gene encodes CDR1 MNHEY and CDR2 SVGAGI. The V end was cut by 6 bases, the J end by 3 bases, with 11 bases between. The CDR3 sequence: CASSHPRHTEAFF. The CDR3 coding sequence is TGTGCCAGCAGCCACCCGCGTCACACTGAAGCTTTCTTT.

The chain links TRBV29-1 to TRBJ1-4; no clear D gene. The CDR3 runs 14 residues. V was clipped by 7 bases and J by 1 base, with 13 bases between them. Germline CDR1 reads SQVTM; CDR2 reads ANQGSEA. CDR3 nucleotide sequence: TGCAGCGCTCGTATGACAATAACTAATGAAAAACTGTTTTTT. This translates into CSARMTITNEKLFF.